These 29 T cell receptor beta chains originate from one sample sequenced in a study of T cell responses to AZD1222 COVID-19 vaccine. Generated by immunoSEQ multiplex PCR, the TCRdb table keeps only in-frame clones and is missing some. In the table there are 120,000 to 150,000 clones, 88% of which are singletons. Here the sequenced sample was peripheral blood, taken on day 0 of AZD1222 vaccination. These TCRs come from an adult in good health.

This clone has a handful of counts. The J gene is TRBJ1-5, the V gene TRBV25-1; D remains unclear. Germline-derived CDR1 and CDR2 are MGHDK and SYGVNS. Trimming took off 2 bases at V and 2 bases at J, with 10 bases between the two ends. This CDR3 is 15 amino acids long. The CDR3 region has the DNA TGTGCCAGCAGTGAAGCGGGAGGCCGCAATCAGCCCCAGCATTTT. It yields the protein CASSEAGGRNQPQHF.

This chain joins TRBV3-1 (or the pseudogene TRBV3-2) and TRBJ2-5, with 9 bases aligning to TRBD2. The CDR3 is 14 residues long. Per the germline V gene, CDR1 is LGHDT and CDR2 is YNNKEL (reference sequence). The J segment lost 5 bases and the V segment lost 8 bases, leaving 9 bases of the junction unmatched. This CDR3 reads CASDRGGAGETQYF. In nucleotides, the CDR3 is TGTGCCAGCGATCGCGGGGGGGCCGGTGAGACCCAGTACTTC.

The V gene is TRBV7-3, the J gene TRBJ2-5; D is undetermined. Germline V gene lookup returns CDR1 SGHTA and CDR2 FQGTGA. The CDR3 totals 13 residues. The V end lost 2 bases, the J end lost 4 bases, and 8 bases lay between the germline ends. CDR3 residues: CASSLSSGETQYF. The CDR3, as DNA: TGTGCCAGCAGCTTATCGTCCGGAGAGACCCAGTACTTC.

This chain links TRBV9 with TRBJ1-4; D unresolved. In germline, CDR1 is SGDLS, CDR2 YYNGEE. The CDR3 covers 15 residues. V lost 0 bases to trimming and J lost 3 bases, with 9 bases between them. CDR3 bases: TGTGCCAGCAGCGTAGATCAGGATGCTAATGAAAAACTGTTTTTT. Translating it yields CASSVDQDANEKLFF.

The chain is built from TRBV18 and TRBJ1-1, with D unresolved. Germline assignment: CDR1 KGHSH and CDR2 LQKENI. Trimming pared 2 bases from V and 2 bases from J, leaving 6 bases between. The CDR3 loop spans 13 amino acids. CDR3 sequence (DNA): TGTGCCAGCTCACCAGGGCAAAACACTGAAGCTTTCTTT. This codes for CASSPGQNTEAFF.

The V gene is TRBV7-8, the J gene TRBJ1-4; D is possibly TRBD1 (6 bases). Deletions cut 3 bases from V and 8 bases from J, with 16 bases between. CDR1 and CDR2 (germline): SGHVS, FQNEAQ. CDR3 length equals 15 residues. CDR3 in DNA: TGTGCCAGCAGCTTGGGGGGCGGGGTGCGGGAAAAACTGTTTTTT. It codes for CASSLGGGVREKLFF.

The genes are TRBV18 and TRBJ1-1; maybe TRBD1 (6 bases). Germline CDR1 and CDR2: KGHSH and LQKENI. Trimming removed 4 bases at V and 1 base at J, with 10 bases between. The CDR3 extends over 14 amino acids. CDR3 sequence reads: CASSLGARNTEAFF. Written as DNA, the CDR3 is TGTGCCAGCTCACTGGGGGCTCGGAACACTGAAGCTTTCTTT.

The CDR3 bases are TGTGCCAGCAGCGCCCGACAGGGAATTAACTATGGCTACACCTTC. It specifies CASSARQGINYGYTF. The gene calls are TRBV9 and TRBJ1-2; 7 bases align to TRBD1. The germline V gene has CDR1 SGDLS and CDR2 YYNGEE. Unmatched junction bases numbered 6, after V lost 3 bases and J lost 1 base. This CDR3 comprises 15 residues.

The rearrangement uses TRBV18 and TRBJ2-5, with D unclear. The CDR3 extends over 16 amino acids. V gave up 6 bases and J gave up 1 base, with 18 bases separating them. CDR1 KGHSH and CDR2 LQKENI come from the germline V gene. Here the CDR3 DNA reads TGTGCCAGCTCCCACTCCCCCGGCGACATCCAAGAGACCCAGTACTTC. It yields the protein CASSHSPGDIQETQYF.

The rearrangement uses TRBV7-6 and TRBJ1-3; D not certain. Germline V lookup: CDR1 SGHVS, CDR2 FNYEAQ. This CDR3 region has 14 residues. V lost 6 bases to trimming and J lost 0 bases, with 9 bases between them. The CDR3 sequence is CASSGPSSGNTIYF. CDR3 bases: TGTGCCAGCAGTGGACCGAGCTCTGGAAACACCATATATTTT.

This chain links TRBV7-8 with TRBJ1-3; the match to TRBD1 covers 10 bases. The length of the CDR3 is 13 residues. The J segment lost 8 bases and the V segment lost 5 bases, leaving 3 bases of the junction unmatched. Germline-derived CDR1 and CDR2 are SGHVS and FQNEAQ. The CDR3 sequence: CASSPGTGDTIYF. CDR3 coding DNA: TGTGCCAGCAGCCCCGGGACAGGGGACACCATATATTTT.

In regard to this clone: Germline is not matched at one junction end, which may reflect a read error. V usage is TRBV3-1 (or the pseudogene TRBV3-2) and J usage is TRBJ1-1; tentatively, D is TRBD1 (5 bases). Germline V gene sequence: CDR1 LGHDT, CDR2 YNNKEL (reference sequence). The CDR3 has 12 amino acids. The CDR3 spells CASSQGGRQVYF. CDR3 nucleotide sequence: TGTGCCAGCAGCCAAGGGGGCAGGCAGGTGTACTTT.

This sequence joins TRBV4-1 and TRBJ1-2; a weak D match, TRBD1 (6 bases). V lost 4 bases and J 11 bases, leaving 23 bases between the germline ends. The CDR3 totals 15 residues. Germline V lookup: CDR1 MGHRA, CDR2 YSYEKL. The CDR3 spells CASSPPGGARGRYTF. DNA for the CDR3: TGCGCCAGCAGCCCTCCGGGGGGCGCGCGAGGGAGGTACACCTTC.

In regard to this clone: An end of the junction does not agree with germline; a read error may underlie this. This chain joins TRBV6-6 and TRBJ1-6; D unclear. The CDR3 spans 14 residues. Germline V gene data show CDR1 as MNHNY and CDR2 as SVGAGI (reference sequence). The CDR3: CASRPGSNNSPLHF. The CDR3, as DNA: TGTGCCAGCAGACCGGGCTCCAATAATTCACCCCTCCACTTT.

This clone was found a few times. This rearrangement joins TRBV5-1 to TRBJ2-7, with D possibly TRBD1 on 6 matching bases. Germline values: CDR1 SGHRS, CDR2 YFSETQ. CDR3 size: 15 residues. With 4 bases removed from V and 5 bases from J, the gap between germline ends came to 19 bases. CDR3 bases: TGCGCCAGCAGCGTTACAGGGTCCTCGGTCGACGAGCAGTACTTC. Its protein is CASSVTGSSVDEQYF.

The chain employs TRBV6-5 and TRBJ1-2; TRBD1 matches 7 bases. Per the germline V gene, CDR1 is MNHEY and CDR2 is SVGAGI. The CDR3 consists of 14 residues. V shed 6 bases and J 3 bases; nucleotides not matched to a gene: 7. This chain's CDR3 is CASSGDSAYYGYTF. The CDR3 coding sequence is TGTGCCAGCAGCGGGGACAGTGCCTACTATGGCTACACCTTC.

The chain couples TRBV24-1 to TRBJ1-1, with no clear D. Germline V gene lookup returns CDR1 KGHDR and CDR2 SFDVKD. The CDR3 spans 15 residues. Deletions cut 1 base from V and 4 bases from J, with 12 bases between. CDR3 in amino acids: CATSDLRAEGTEAFF. DNA for the CDR3: TGTGCCACCAGTGATTTAAGGGCCGAGGGCACTGAAGCTTTCTTT.

This clone was counted between two and nine times. The chain combines TRBV6-5 with TRBJ1-6; D is perhaps TRBD1 (5 bases). This CDR3 spans 14 amino acids. Per germline, CDR1 MNHEY and CDR2 SVGAGI. V gave up 7 bases and J gave up 8 bases, with 15 bases separating them. The CDR3 coding sequence is TGTGCCAGCAACTCCCAGGGTCCGGATTCACCCCTCCACTTT. Residues: CASNSQGPDSPLHF.

The V call is TRBV13, the J call TRBJ2-7; 11 nucleotides align to TRBD1. V was pared by 4 bases and J by 0 bases, with 8 bases of the junction left unmatched. This CDR3 region has 17 residues. CDR1 and CDR2 (germline): PRHDT, FYEKMQ (reference sequence). The CDR3 DNA sequence: TGTGCCAGCAGCTCCTTGGACAGGGGGCGCCCCTCCTACGAGCAGTACTTC. Translation: CASSSLDRGRPSYEQYF. The variable domain in full, completed from reference TRBV13 and TRBJ2-7, reads AAGVIQSPRHLIKEKRETATLKCYPIPRHDTVYWYQQGPGQDPQFLISFYEKMQSDKGSIPDRFSAQQFSDYHSELNMSSLELGDSALYFCASSSLDRGRPSYEQYFGPGTRLTVT.

The V gene is TRBV11-3, the J gene TRBJ2-3, with D perhaps matching TRBD1 (7 bases). CDR3 length: 15 amino acids. The germline V and J ends were trimmed by 7 bases and 2 bases, with 16 bases remaining between them. Germline values: CDR1 SGHNT, CDR2 YENEEA. The CDR3 region has the DNA TGTGCCAGCACCCCAGGGGGGAGACCCACAGATACGCAGTATTTT. It is translated as CASTPGGRPTDTQYF.

The chain employs TRBV28 and TRBJ1-3; perhaps TRBD1 as D (6 bases). The V and J ends lost 6 bases and 4 bases respectively, with 22 bases between them. Germline V gives CDR1 MDHEN, CDR2 SYDVKM. The CDR3 is made up of 17 amino acids. DNA for the CDR3: TGTGCCAGCAGCTCCCCGCTCGGAACAGGGAAGGGAAACACCATATATTTT. This sequence encodes CASSSPLGTGKGNTIYF.

The rearrangement joins TRBV3-1 (or the pseudogene TRBV3-2) to TRBJ1-2; D gene unclear. Germline CDR1 is LGHDT and CDR2 is YNNKEL (reference sequence). This CDR3 has 14 residues. The V gene lost 1 base and the J gene lost 2 bases, with 8 bases spanning the gap. The CDR3 DNA follows: TGTGCCAGCAGCCAAGGGTCCCTGAACTATGGCTACACCTTC. Translating gives CASSQGSLNYGYTF.

V usage is TRBV3-1 (or the pseudogene TRBV3-2) and J usage is TRBJ1-5; D gene unclear. The CDR3 runs 15 residues. In germline, CDR1 is LGHDT, CDR2 YNNKEL (reference sequence). The germline V and J ends were trimmed by 1 base and 1 base, with 8 bases remaining between them. CDR3 sequence (DNA): TGTGCCAGCAGCCAAGGGGTGGTGAGCAATCAGCCCCAGCATTTT. Protein product: CASSQGVVSNQPQHF.

The chain links TRBV7-2 to TRBJ1-6; possibly TRBD1 for D (5 bases). The V gene lost 5 bases and the J gene lost 9 bases, with 14 bases spanning the gap. The CDR3 runs 14 residues. Germline assignment: CDR1 SGHTA and CDR2 FQGNSA. The CDR3 sequence: CASSPRGESSPLHF. CDR3 bases: TGTGCCAGCAGCCCCCGAGGGGAGAGTTCACCCCTCCACTTT.

The rearrangement joins TRBV19 to TRBJ1-6, with 8 bases fitting TRBD1. The CDR3 is 14 residues long. V lost 6 bases to trimming and J lost 6 bases; unmatched junction nucleotides: 4. Looked up from germline, CDR1 is LNHDA and CDR2 is SQIVND (reference sequence). CDR3 sequence (DNA): TGTGCCAGTAGATTAGGACAGGGTAATTCACCCCTCCACTTT. It translates to CASRLGQGNSPLHF.

This chain links TRBV12-3 or TRBV12-4 with TRBJ2-5, with a weak D call TRBD1 (6 bases). V dropped 7 bases and J dropped 2 bases, with 11 bases sitting between them. There are 13 residues in the CDR3. The CDR3 DNA reads as TGTGCCAGCAACGGACAGTCTCAAGAGACCCAGTACTTC. It translates to CASNGQSQETQYF.

This chain uses TRBV6-5 with TRBJ2-5; D is perhaps TRBD1 (7 bases). The V and J ends lost 8 bases and 4 bases respectively, with 17 bases between them. The CDR3 sequence is 14 residues long. CDR1 MNHEY and CDR2 SVGAGI come from the germline V gene. CDR3 bases: TGTGCCAGCCTGGACAGGTCCGGGGGAGAGACCCAGTACTTC. It specifies CASLDRSGGETQYF.

V is TRBV19 and J is TRBJ1-6; the D gene is possibly TRBD1 (5 bases). CDR3 length: 13 residues. Germline lookup yields CDR1 LNHDA and CDR2 SQIVND (reference sequence). V lost 3 bases and J lost 10, with 10 bases in between. Here the CDR3 DNA reads TGTGCCAGTAGTATCGGCAGGGACTCACCCCTCCACTTT. It encodes CASSIGRDSPLHF.

This chain uses TRBV6-2 or TRBV6-3 with TRBJ1-2; 8 bases are shared with TRBD1. The CDR3 loop spans 15 amino acids. The germline gives CDR1 MNHEY, CDR2 SVGEGT. The J segment lost 3 bases and the V segment lost 2 bases, leaving 5 bases of the junction unmatched. The CDR3 nucleotides are TGTGCCAGCAGTTACGGCAGGGGGCGAGACTATGGCTACACCTTC. Residues: CASSYGRGRDYGYTF.